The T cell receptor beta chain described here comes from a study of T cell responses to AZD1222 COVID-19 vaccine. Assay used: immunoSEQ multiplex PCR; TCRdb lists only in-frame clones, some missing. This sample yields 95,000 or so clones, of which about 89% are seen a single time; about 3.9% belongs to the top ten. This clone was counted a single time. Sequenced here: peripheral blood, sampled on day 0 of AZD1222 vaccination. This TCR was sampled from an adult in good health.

The CDR3 DNA sequence: TGTGCCAGCAGCGCAATTGGGGGAGCGGGGGACCCCACAGATACGCAGTATTTT. It specifies CASSAIGGAGDPTDTQYF. J is TRBJ2-3 and V is TRBV9; 8 bases match TRBD2. J gave up 2 bases and V 3 bases, and 14 bases lay outside the gene matches. The CDR3 runs 18 residues. The V gene's germline CDR1 is SGDLS and CDR2 YYNGEE.